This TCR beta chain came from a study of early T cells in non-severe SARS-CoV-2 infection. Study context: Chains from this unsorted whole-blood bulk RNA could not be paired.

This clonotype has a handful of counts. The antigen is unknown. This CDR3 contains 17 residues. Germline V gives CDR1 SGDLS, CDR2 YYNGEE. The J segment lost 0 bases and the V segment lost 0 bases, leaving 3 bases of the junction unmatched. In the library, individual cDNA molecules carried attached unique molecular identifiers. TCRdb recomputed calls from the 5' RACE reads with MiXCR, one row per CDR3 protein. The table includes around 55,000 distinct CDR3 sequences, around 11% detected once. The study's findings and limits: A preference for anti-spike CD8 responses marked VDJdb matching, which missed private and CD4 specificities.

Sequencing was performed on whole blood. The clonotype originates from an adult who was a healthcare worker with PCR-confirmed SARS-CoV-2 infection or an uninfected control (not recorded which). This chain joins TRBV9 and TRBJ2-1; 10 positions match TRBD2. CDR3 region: CASSVGAGGGSYNEQFF. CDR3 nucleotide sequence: TGTGCCAGCAGCGTAGGAGCGGGAGGGGGCTCCTACAATGAGCAGTTCTTC.